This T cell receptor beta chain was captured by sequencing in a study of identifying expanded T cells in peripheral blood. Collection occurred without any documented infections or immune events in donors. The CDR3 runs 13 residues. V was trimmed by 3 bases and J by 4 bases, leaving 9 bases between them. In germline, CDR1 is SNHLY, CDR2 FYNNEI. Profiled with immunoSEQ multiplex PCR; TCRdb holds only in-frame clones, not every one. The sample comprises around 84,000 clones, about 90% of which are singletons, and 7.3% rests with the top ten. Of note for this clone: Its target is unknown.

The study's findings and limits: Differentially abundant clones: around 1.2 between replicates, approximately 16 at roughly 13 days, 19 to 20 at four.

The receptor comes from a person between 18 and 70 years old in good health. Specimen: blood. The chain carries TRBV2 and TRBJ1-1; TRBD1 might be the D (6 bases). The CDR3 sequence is CASSDQGTTEAFF. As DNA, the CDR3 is TGTGCCAGCAGTGATCAGGGGACCACTGAAGCTTTCTTT.